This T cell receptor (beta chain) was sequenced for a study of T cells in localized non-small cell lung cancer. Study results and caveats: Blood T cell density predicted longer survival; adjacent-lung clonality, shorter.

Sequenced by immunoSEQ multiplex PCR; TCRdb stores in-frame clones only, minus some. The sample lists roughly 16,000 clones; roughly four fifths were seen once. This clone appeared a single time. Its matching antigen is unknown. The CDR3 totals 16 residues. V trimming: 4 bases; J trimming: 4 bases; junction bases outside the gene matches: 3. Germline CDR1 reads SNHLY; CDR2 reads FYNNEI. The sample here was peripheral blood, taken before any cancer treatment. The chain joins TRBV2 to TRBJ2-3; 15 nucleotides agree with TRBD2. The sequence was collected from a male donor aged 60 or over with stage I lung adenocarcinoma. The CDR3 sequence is CASSVGLAGGADTQYF. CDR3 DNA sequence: TGTGCCAGCAGTGTAGGACTAGCGGGAGGGGCAGATACGCAGTATTTT.